This passage covers 32 T cell receptor beta chains from one sample sequenced in a study of blood T cell repertoires in COVID-19. Only in-frame clones appear in the TCRdb table, and some are missing; sequencing was by immunoSEQ multiplex PCR. The table shows about 61,000 clones, with more than 70% occurring only once. The sample comprised peripheral blood. These TCRs come from a woman in her forties or fifties with active or convalescent COVID-19.

This clone has just a few counts. The chain is built from TRBV19 and TRBJ1-1; perhaps TRBD1 as D (6 bases). This CDR3 contains 14 residues. Germline CDR1 reads LNHDA; CDR2 reads SQIVND (reference sequence). V lost 7 bases and J lost 4, with 16 bases in between. The CDR3 nucleotides read TGTGCCAGTACCGAGACAGGAGTGTCCACTGAAGCTTTCTTT. Translating it yields CASTETGVSTEAFF.

This chain uses TRBV5-1 with TRBJ2-7; D is uncertain. V dropped 2 bases and J dropped 3 bases, with 3 bases sitting between them. Per germline, CDR1 SGHRS and CDR2 YFSETQ. The CDR3 is 11 residues long. For the CDR3, the DNA is TGCGCCAGCAGCTTCGGCTACGAGCAGTACTTC. Encoded protein: CASSFGYEQYF.

The J gene is TRBJ2-5, the V gene TRBV14, with TRBD2 identical over 7 bases. Germline V gene lookup returns CDR1 SGHDN and CDR2 FVKESK. The CDR3 is 14 amino acids. Losses at the gene ends were 7 bases for V and 0 bases for J; bases not matched to a gene: 5. CDR3: CASKSGKYQETQYF. The CDR3 region has the DNA TGTGCCAGCAAAAGCGGGAAGTACCAAGAGACCCAGTACTTC.

The chain recombines TRBV6-5 with TRBJ1-5; 9 nucleotides line up with TRBD1. The CDR3 loop spans 13 amino acids. J was trimmed by 5 bases and V by 10 bases; bases with no gene match: 6. CDR1 and CDR2 (germline): MNHEY, SVGAGI. The CDR3 coding sequence is TGTGCCATTGGGACAGGGATAGATCAGCCCCAGCATTTT. It codes for CAIGTGIDQPQHF.

The rearrangement joins TRBV27 to TRBJ2-7; unclear D gene. Per germline, CDR1 MNHEY and CDR2 SMNVEV (reference sequence). Trimming left V 2 bases short and J 2 bases short, with 13 bases between. The CDR3 spans 15 residues. The CDR3 loop reads CASSLGPVPTYEQYF. CDR3 sequence (DNA): TGTGCCAGCAGTTTAGGGCCAGTACCTACCTACGAGCAGTACTTC.

The CDR3 coding sequence is TGTGCCACCAGCAGAGATAACAGGGGGTTATTTCAGCCCCAGCATTTT. The encoded protein is CATSRDNRGLFQPQHF. The chain couples TRBV15 to TRBJ1-5; 8 bases are shared with TRBD1. This CDR3 has 16 residues. V dropped 0 bases and J dropped 6; count of bases not matched to a gene: 7. Looked up from germline, CDR1 is LNHNV and CDR2 is YYDKDF (reference sequence).

This sequence joins TRBV29-1 and TRBJ2-1; TRBD2 aligns across 16 bases. Germline values: CDR1 SQVTM, CDR2 ANQGSEA. The CDR3 totals 17 residues. The V gene end was trimmed by 7 bases and the J gene end by 0 bases; junction bases not matched to a gene: 6. CDR3 sequence reads: CSGYGTSGRASYNEQFF. DNA for the CDR3: TGCAGCGGCTACGGGACTAGCGGGAGGGCCTCCTACAATGAGCAGTTCTTC.

This rearrangement joins TRBV2 to TRBJ2-1; TRBD2 agrees at 12 bases. The germline V gene encodes CDR1 SNHLY and CDR2 FYNNEI. Trimming removed 8 bases from V and 5 bases from J; junction bases left unmatched: 4. The CDR3 covers 14 residues. CDR3 coding DNA: TGTGCCAGCCCTAGGACTAGCGGGGACAATGAGCAGTTCTTC. Residues: CASPRTSGDNEQFF.

This rearrangement joins TRBV24-1 to TRBJ2-3, with a weak D call TRBD2 (6 bases). Per the germline V gene, CDR1 is KGHDR and CDR2 is SFDVKD. This CDR3 has 14 amino acids. Trimming took off 3 bases at V and 6 bases at J, with 12 bases between the two ends. CDR3 in amino acids: CATSDTFSGDTQYF. The CDR3 DNA reads as TGTGCCACCAGTGATACGTTTAGCGGCGATACGCAGTATTTT.

The chain combines TRBV11-2 with TRBJ2-7; 7 bases line up with TRBD1. V shed 1 base, J shed 5 bases, and the junction held 8 bases outside the gene matches. Germline lookup yields CDR1 SGHAT and CDR2 FQNNGV. CDR3 length: 15 residues. The CDR3 bases are TGTGCCAGCAGCTTAGTAACAGGGGAGAGAGACGAGCAGTACTTC. This codes for CASSLVTGERDEQYF. Together with reference TRBV11-2 and TRBJ2-7, the CDR3 gives the full variable domain: EAGVAQSPRYKIIEKRQSVAFWCNPISGHATLYWYQQILGQGPKLLIQFQNNGVVDDSQLPKDRFSAERLKGVDSTLKIQPAKLEDSAVYLCASSLVTGERDEQYFGPGTRLTVT.

Only a few counts were recorded for this clone. The chain joins TRBV5-1 to TRBJ1-1, with no clear D. Germline V gives CDR1 SGHRS, CDR2 YFSETQ. V lost 1 base and J 0 bases, leaving 7 bases between the germline ends. This CDR3 has 14 residues. The CDR3 loop is CASSLQIMNTEAFF. The CDR3, as DNA: TGCGCCAGCAGCTTGCAAATCATGAACACTGAAGCTTTCTTT.

The chain recombines TRBV6-6 with TRBJ2-2, with 10 bases aligning to TRBD2. This CDR3 has 16 residues. The junction had 3 bases not matched to a gene; V was cut back by 2 bases and J by 3 bases. CDR1 is MNHNY and CDR2 is SVGAGI in the germline V gene (reference sequence). The CDR3 DNA follows: TGTGCCAGCAGTTACCACCTAGCGGGGGACACCGGGGAGCTGTTTTTT. Translated: CASSYHLAGDTGELFF.

The gene calls are TRBV29-1 and TRBJ2-3; 11 nucleotides match TRBD2. The germline V gene has CDR1 SQVTM and CDR2 ANQGSEA. This CDR3 comprises 15 residues. After removal of 4 bases from V and 3 bases from J, the junction contained 6 bases not matched to a gene. This chain's CDR3 is CSVGTLAGGTDTQYF. The CDR3 coding sequence is TGCAGCGTTGGTACCCTAGCGGGAGGAACAGATACGCAGTATTTT.

This chain joins TRBV30 and TRBJ2-1; 11 bases line up with TRBD2. J lost 5 bases, V lost 2 bases, and 5 bases had no gene match. Germline V gene data show CDR1 as GTSNPN and CDR2 as SVGIG (reference sequence). This CDR3 is 15 amino acids long. The CDR3 coding sequence is TGTGCCTGGAGTTATAAGGGACTAGCGGACAATGAGCAGTTCTTC. Translating it yields CAWSYKGLADNEQFF.

This clone was counted ten times or more. The genes are TRBV2 and TRBJ2-5, with D maybe TRBD1 (6 bases). This CDR3 is built from 13 residues. The germline gives CDR1 SNHLY, CDR2 FYNNEI. The ends were cut back, 6 bases at V and 7 bases at J, with 15 bases in the middle. The DNA for the CDR3 is TGTGCCAGCAGAAATCCAGGGGCGGGGACCCAGTACTTC. Translating gives CASRNPGAGTQYF. The variable domain in full, with the rest retrieved from reference TRBV2 and TRBJ2-5, is EPEVTQTPSHQVTQMGQEVILRCVPISNHLYFYWYRQILGQKVEFLVSFYNNEISEKSEIFDDQFSVERPDGSNFTLKIRSTKLEDSAMYFCASRNPGAGTQYFGPGTRLLVL.

There are a few counts of this clone. The genes are TRBV6-2 or TRBV6-3 and TRBJ1-6, with D perhaps TRBD1 (6 bases). Germline CDR1 MNHEY, CDR2 SVGEGT. Between the trimmed V and J ends, which lost 0 bases and 0 bases, there was a span of 15 bases. The CDR3 sequence is 19 residues long. CDR3 sequence (DNA): TGTGCCAGCAGTTACTCGTCCAGGGACACCAGCTCCTATAATTCACCCCTCCACTTT. As protein: CASSYSSRDTSSYNSPLHF.

The CDR3 spells CAISESGRTGAYEQYF. In DNA, the CDR3 is TGTGCCATCAGTGAGTCAGGGAGGACCGGTGCCTACGAGCAGTACTTC. The chain has TRBV10-3 and TRBJ2-7; tentative D call: TRBD2 (6 bases). V was cut by 0 bases and J by 2 bases, with 14 bases left in between. This CDR3 comprises 16 residues. CDR1 and CDR2 from the germline V gene are ENHRY and SYGVKD.

The rearrangement links TRBV10-1 to TRBJ1-1; a possible D gene is TRBD1 (6 bases). The V gene lost 6 bases and the J gene lost 11 bases, with 19 bases spanning the gap. CDR1 and CDR2 (germline): WNHNN, SYGVQD (reference sequence). This CDR3 has 13 amino acids. CDR3 sequence reads: CASRRAQGAKAFF. The CDR3 DNA reads as TGCGCCAGCAGGAGGGCACAGGGCGCGAAGGCTTTCTTT.

The CDR3 DNA reads TGCGCCAGCAGCTTGATCTCGGGACAGGCCACCGGGGAGCTGTTTTTT. Its protein product is CASSLISGQATGELFF. The rearrangement joins TRBV5-1 to TRBJ2-2, with TRBD1 identical over 8 bases. Germline assignment: CDR1 SGHRS and CDR2 YFSETQ. There are 16 residues in the CDR3. Germline trimming cut 1 base from V and 4 bases from J; bases unmatched to any gene: 6. The full variable domain, with the rest looked up from reference TRBV5-1 and TRBJ2-2, is KAGVTQTPRYLIKTRGQQVTLSCSPISGHRSVSWYQQTPGQGLQFLFEYFSETQRNKGNFPGRFSGRQFSNSRSEMNVSTLELGDSALYLCASSLISGQATGELFFGEGSRLTVL.

The J gene is TRBJ2-5, the V gene TRBV27; a weak D match, TRBD2 (6 bases). The CDR3 sequence is 16 residues long. Trimming took off 3 bases at V and 5 bases at J, with 19 bases between the two ends. Germline V gene lookup returns CDR1 MNHEY and CDR2 SMNVEV (reference sequence). In DNA, the CDR3 is TGTGCCAGCAGTTTGGCCTCCCCACGGGGGACGGAGACCCAGTACTTC. This codes for CASSLASPRGTETQYF.

CDR3 region: CASSLEDKPVMNTEAFF. The DNA for the CDR3 is TGTGCCAGCAGCTTAGAAGACAAACCGGTCATGAACACTGAAGCTTTCTTT. The chain combines TRBV7-9 with TRBJ1-1; D remains unclear. The germline V and J ends were trimmed by 1 base and 0 bases, with 15 bases remaining between them. Per the germline V gene, CDR1 is SEHNR and CDR2 is FQNEAQ (reference sequence). The CDR3 has 17 residues.

J is TRBJ1-3 and V is TRBV18; D unresolved. The germline V gene encodes CDR1 KGHSH and CDR2 LQKENI. The CDR3 is 14 amino acids. Trimming took 2 bases from V and 3 from J, leaving 8 bases between them. CDR3 in amino acids: CASSPTDLGNTIYF. In DNA form, the CDR3 reads TGTGCCAGCTCACCAACAGATCTTGGAAACACCATATATTTT.

This clone was seen once. J is TRBJ2-1 and V is TRBV6-1, with TRBD2 matching 7 bases. Losses at the gene ends were 1 base for V and 15 bases for J; bases not matched to a gene: 9. Germline V lookup: CDR1 MNHNS, CDR2 SASEGT. There are 13 residues in the CDR3. CDR3: CASSEGGLPVGFF. CDR3 sequence (DNA): TGTGCCAGCAGTGAAGGGGGACTACCAGTAGGGTTCTTC.

The chain combines TRBV21-1 with TRBJ2-1; the DNA was not used to check the table's D call, TRBD2. TRBV21-1 is an annotated pseudogene. The CDR3 contains 16 residues. The CDR3, as DNA: TGTGCCAGCAGCAAAGATTCGACGGGAGCGATCAAGGAGCAGTTCTTC. Amino acid sequence: CASSKDSTGAIKEQFF.

The chain combines TRBV11-2 with TRBJ2-1, with D tentatively TRBD1 (6 bases). This CDR3 region has 15 residues. V lost 5 bases to trimming and J lost 3 bases, with 14 bases between them. Germline V lookup: CDR1 SGHAT, CDR2 FQNNGV. The CDR3 nucleotides are TGTGCCAGCAGCGAGGGGGACGGAATCTACAATGAGCAGTTCTTC. This codes for CASSEGDGIYNEQFF.

The chain employs TRBV18 and TRBJ2-5, with 14 nucleotides matching TRBD2. The CDR3 is 17 residues long. J lost 5 bases, V lost 5 bases, and 10 bases had no gene match. CDR1 is KGHSH, CDR2 LQKENI, per germline. Written as DNA, the CDR3 is TGTGCCAGCTCAAAGGGACTAGCGGGAGATTACGGGGAGACCCAGTACTTC. Amino acids: CASSKGLAGDYGETQYF.

The chain has TRBV4-2 and TRBJ1-5; a possible D gene is TRBD1 (5 bases). The CDR3 consists of 17 residues. Trimming removed 4 bases from V and 2 bases from J, with 18 bases in between. From germline, CDR1 is LGHNA and CDR2 YNFKEQ. The CDR3 DNA is TGTGCCAGCAGCCCCGACTGGGGGGGGTACGGCAATCAGCCCCAGCATTTT. Its protein is CASSPDWGGYGNQPQHF.

The chain couples TRBV5-8 to TRBJ1-4; the D gene is possibly TRBD1 (5 bases). Germline CDR1 reads SGHTS; CDR2 reads YDEGEE. V lost 4 bases and J 6 bases, leaving 19 bases between the germline ends. The CDR3 loop spans 16 amino acids. CDR3 residues: CASSTSGTSGDEKLFF. In nucleotides, the CDR3 is TGTGCCAGCAGCACATCCGGGACTTCCGGGGATGAAAAACTGTTTTTT.

The V and J genes are TRBV28 and TRBJ1-1; TRBD1 matches 8 bases. CDR3 size: 14 residues. The ends lost 1 base at V and 3 bases at J; junction bases unmatched: 1. In germline, CDR1 is MDHEN, CDR2 SYDVKM. The chain's CDR3 is CASSLSGGDTEAFF. CDR3 nucleotide sequence: TGTGCCAGCAGTTTATCAGGGGGCGACACTGAAGCTTTCTTT. The full variable domain, rest sourced from reference TRBV28 and TRBJ1-1, is DVKVTQSSRYLVKRTGEKVFLECVQDMDHENMFWYRQDPGLGLRLIYFSYDVKMKEKGDIPEGYSVSREKKERFSLILESASTNQTSMYLCASSLSGGDTEAFFGQGTRLTVV.

The chain uses TRBV10-3 and TRBJ1-1; D unclear. V was shortened by 1 base and J by 3 bases, with 18 bases between the two germline ends. The CDR3 covers 17 residues. Germline V lookup: CDR1 ENHRY, CDR2 SYGVKD. This CDR3 is CAISEFIEGHPDTEAFF. In DNA form, the CDR3 reads TGTGCCATCAGTGAGTTTATAGAGGGTCATCCGGACACTGAAGCTTTCTTT.

The V and J genes are TRBV4-1 and TRBJ2-1, with D possibly matching TRBD2 (5 bases). The CDR3 has 18 amino acids. V lost 0 bases and J lost 5, with 20 bases in between. Germline CDR1 reads MGHRA; CDR2 reads YSYEKL. DNA of the CDR3: TGCGCCAGCAGCCAAGAGGGCACTAGGCCAGCAAACGACAATGAGCAGTTCTTC. It encodes CASSQEGTRPANDNEQFF.

The chain uses TRBV14 and TRBJ2-5; tentatively, D is TRBD1 (6 bases). This CDR3 comprises 17 residues. V lost 0 bases and J 5 bases, leaving 19 bases between the germline ends. Germline V gene sequence: CDR1 SGHDN, CDR2 FVKESK. The chain's CDR3 is CASSQDQGRGGQETQYF. CDR3 nucleotides: TGTGCCAGCAGCCAAGATCAGGGCAGGGGTGGCCAGGAGACCCAGTACTTC. Complete variable domain (other parts from reference TRBV14 and TRBJ2-5): EAGVTQFPSHSVIEKGQTVTLRCDPISGHDNLYWYRRVMGKEIKFLLHFVKESKQDESGMPNNRFLAERTGGTYSTLKVQPAELEDSGVYFCASSQDQGRGGQETQYFGPGTRLLVL.